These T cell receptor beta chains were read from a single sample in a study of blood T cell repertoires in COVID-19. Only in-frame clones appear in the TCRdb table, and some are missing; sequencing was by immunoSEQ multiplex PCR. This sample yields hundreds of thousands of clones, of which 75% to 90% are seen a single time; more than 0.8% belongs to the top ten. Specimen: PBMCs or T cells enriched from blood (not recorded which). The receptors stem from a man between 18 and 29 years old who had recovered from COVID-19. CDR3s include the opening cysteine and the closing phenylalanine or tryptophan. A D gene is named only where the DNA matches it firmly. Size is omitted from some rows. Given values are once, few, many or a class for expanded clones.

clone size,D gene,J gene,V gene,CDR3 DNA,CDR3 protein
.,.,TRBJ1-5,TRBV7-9,TGTGCCAGCAGCTTAACTGTCAATCAGCCCCAGCATTTT,CASSLTVNQPQHF
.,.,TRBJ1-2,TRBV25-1,TGTGCCAGCAGGGAGGGTACGGCGAGTGGCTACACCTTC,CASREGTASGYTF
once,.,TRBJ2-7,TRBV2,TGTGCCAGCAGGGGGGACATCGAGCAGTACTTC,CASRGDIEQYF
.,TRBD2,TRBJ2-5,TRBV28,TGTGCCAGCAGATACGACGTGACTAGCGGAAGAGAGACCCAGTACTTC,CASRYDVTSGRETQYF
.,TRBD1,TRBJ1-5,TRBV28,TGTGCCAGCAGTTTTGAACAGGGGACGGGGCAGCCCCAGCATTTT,CASSFEQGTGQPQHF
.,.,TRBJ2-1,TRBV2,TGTGCCAGCGGCGGGCGGCCCTACAATGAGCAGTTCTTC,CASGGRPYNEQFF
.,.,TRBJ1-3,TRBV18,TGTGCCAGCTCACCATGGAGTGAAGGGGCAGGAAACACCATATATTTT,CASSPWSEGAGNTIYF
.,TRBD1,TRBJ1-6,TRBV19,TGTGCCACCGGGGACAGGGGGTCCTATTCACCCCTCCACTTT,CATGDRGSYSPLHF
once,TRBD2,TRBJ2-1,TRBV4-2,TGTGCCAGCAGCCAAGTTCATTCCTCTAGCGGGGGAATCTACAATGAGCAGTTCTTC,CASSQVHSSSGGIYNEQFF
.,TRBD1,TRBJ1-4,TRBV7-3,TGTGCCAGCAGCCCACTTCCGGGACAGGGACCCCCTAATGAAAAACTGTTTTTT,CASSPLPGQGPPNEKLFF
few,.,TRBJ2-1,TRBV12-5,TGTGCTAGTGGTTCACAAACAGTCAACTACAATGAGCAGTTCTTC,CASGSQTVNYNEQFF
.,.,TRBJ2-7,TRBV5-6,TGTGCCAGCAGCCCAAAGAGCGGAATCTCCTACGAGCAGTACTTC,CASSPKSGISYEQYF
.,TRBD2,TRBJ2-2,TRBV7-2,TGTGCCAGCAGCCCCCTCGCGGGGCTAGCGGGAAGGGCCGGGGAGCTGTTTTTT,CASSPLAGLAGRAGELFF
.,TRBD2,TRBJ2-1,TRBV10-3,TGTGCCATCAGTGAGTCGACGGCTAGCGGGAGTAGGTACGATGAGCAGTTCTTC,CAISESTASGSRYDEQFF
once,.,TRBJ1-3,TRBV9,TGTGCCAGCAGCGCGACTCCGGGTGACACCATATATTTT,CASSATPGDTIYF
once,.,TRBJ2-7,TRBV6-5,TGTGCCAGCAGGGACAGGGAGGGTGAGCAGTACTTC,CASRDREGEQYF
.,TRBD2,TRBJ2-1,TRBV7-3,TGTGCCAGCAGCTTAAACGGGGGGGATGAGCAGTTCTTC,CASSLNGGDEQFF
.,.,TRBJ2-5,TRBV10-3,TGTGCCATCAGTGGGGTAACTGGGGGGGAGACCCAGTACTTC,CAISGVTGGETQYF
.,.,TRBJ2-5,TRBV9,TGTGCCAGCAGCGTTTCCCTCCAAGAGACCCAGTACTTC,CASSVSLQETQYF
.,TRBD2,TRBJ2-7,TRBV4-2,TGTGCCAGCAGCCGCCGTCGTAGCGGGGGGCTCCCCTACGAGCAGTACTTC,CASSRRRSGGLPYEQYF
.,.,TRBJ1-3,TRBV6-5,TGTGCCAGCGGCCATCCCTCTGGAAACACCATATATTTT,CASGHPSGNTIYF
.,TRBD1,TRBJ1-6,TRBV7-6,TGTGCCAGCAGCTACGACGACAGGGACAACTCACCCCTCCACTTT,CASSYDDRDNSPLHF
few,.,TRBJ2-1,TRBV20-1,TGCAGTGCTAGTGATGTTCGGTCGTCCTACAATGAGCAGTTCTTC,CSASDVRSSYNEQFF
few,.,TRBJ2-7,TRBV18,TGTGCCAGCTCACCAGAGGAACGGACATTGCCCTACGAGCAGTACTTC,CASSPEERTLPYEQYF
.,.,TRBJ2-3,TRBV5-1,TGCGCCAGCAGCCGTAGAGGACAGGGAGGGGATACGCAGTATTTT,CASSRRGQGGDTQYF
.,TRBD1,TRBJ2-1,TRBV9,TGTGCCAGCAGCGTACAGGGGGCTCAATACAATGAGCAGTTCTTC,CASSVQGAQYNEQFF
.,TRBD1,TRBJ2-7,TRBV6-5,TGTGCCAGCAGGCACCGGGACAGGACCGACGAGCAGTACTTC,CASRHRDRTDEQYF
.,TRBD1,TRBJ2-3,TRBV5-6,TGTGCCAGCAGCTTACTACCCGGGACAGGGGTCTTAGATACGCAGTATTTT,CASSLLPGTGVLDTQYF
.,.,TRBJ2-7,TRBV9,TGTGCCAGCAGCGTGACGGCGGGGGAGCAGTACTTC,CASSVTAGEQYF
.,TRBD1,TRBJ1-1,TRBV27,TGTGCCAGCAGTTTATTAGGCAGGGGGATAAGTGAAGCTTTCTTT,CASSLLGRGISEAFF
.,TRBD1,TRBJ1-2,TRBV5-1,TGCGCCAGCAGCTTCGCCGACAGGGGTTATGGCTACACCTTC,CASSFADRGYGYTF
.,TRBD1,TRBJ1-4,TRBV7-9,TGTGCCAGCAGCTTAGGAGGACAGGGGATTGAAAAACTGTTTTTT,CASSLGGQGIEKLFF
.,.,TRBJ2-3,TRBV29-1,TGCAGCGGACTTCGACAGGCTCGCGATACGCAGTATTTT,CSGLRQARDTQYF
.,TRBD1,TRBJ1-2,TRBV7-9,TGTGCCAGCAGCCCAGGGGGCGGCTATGGCTACACCTTC,CASSPGGGYGYTF
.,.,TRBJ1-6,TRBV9,TGTGCCAGCAGCGTAGTCGACACCGGTAATTCACCCCTCCACTTT,CASSVVDTGNSPLHF
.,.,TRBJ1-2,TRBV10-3,TGTGCCATCAGTGAGTCGGACAGCTACTATGGCTACACCTTC,CAISESDSYYGYTF
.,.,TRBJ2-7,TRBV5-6,TGTGCCAGCAGCTTAGCCCTCGAGCAGTACTTC,CASSLALEQYF
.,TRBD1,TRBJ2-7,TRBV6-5,TGTGCCAGCAGTTCGGGACAGGGGCTGAGAACCTACGAGCAGTACTTC,CASSSGQGLRTYEQYF
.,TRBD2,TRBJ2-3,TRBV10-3,TGTGCCATCAGTGATGGGGAGGGCCGCGGCACAGATACGCAGTATTTT,CAISDGEGRGTDTQYF
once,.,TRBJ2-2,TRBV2,TGTGCCAGCACCAAGGGACACCCGGGCACCGGGGAGCTGTTTTTT,CASTKGHPGTGELFF
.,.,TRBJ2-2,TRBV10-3,TGTGCCATCAGTGTGCAGGGGAACACCGGGGAGCTGTTTTTT,CAISVQGNTGELFF
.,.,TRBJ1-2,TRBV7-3,TGTGCCAGCAGCTTAGGGGGCGGCTATGGCTACACCTTC,CASSLGGGYGYTF
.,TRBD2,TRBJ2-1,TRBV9,TGTGCCAGCAGCGTAGGATCTAGCGGGGGGTACAATGAGCAGTTCTTC,CASSVGSSGGYNEQFF
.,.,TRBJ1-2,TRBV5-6,TGTGCCAGCAGTCGGCGGGAGAAGGGCGGTATGTATGGCTACACCTTC,CASSRREKGGMYGYTF
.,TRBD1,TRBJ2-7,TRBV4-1,TGCGCCAGCAGGGAGAGGACAGGGGACTCCTACGAGCAGTACTTC,CASRERTGDSYEQYF